This entry lists 18 T cell receptor beta chains sequenced from one sample in a study of cytomegalovirus exposure and HLA in healthy donors. PCR employed 60 Vbeta and 13 Jbeta primers. Repertoires were generated with immunoSEQ multiplex PCR, while TCRdb's copy carries only in-frame clones and drops some. The sample spans 150,000 or so clones; the ten largest clones claim over 1%. Sequencing was carried out using PBMCs. The receptor source for this set is a woman in her fifties or sixties in good health and CMV-seronegative.

The rearrangement joins TRBV27 to TRBJ2-2, with TRBD1 as a possible D gene (6 bases). V shed 9 bases and J shed 2 bases, with 16 bases lying between them. Germline V CDR1 and CDR2: MNHEY, SMNVEV (reference sequence). The CDR3 runs to 15 residues. This CDR3 is CARLKPGHNTGELFF. The CDR3 region has the DNA TGTGCCAGATTAAAACCGGGACATAACACCGGGGAGCTGTTTTTT.

The genes are TRBV6-5 and TRBJ1-3; perhaps TRBD1 as D (6 bases). V shed 2 bases and J shed 7 bases, with 12 bases lying between them. The CDR3 length is 14 residues. Germline V gene data show CDR1 as MNHEY and CDR2 as SVGAGI. This CDR3 reads CASSYVRGANTIYF. DNA of the CDR3: TGTGCCAGCAGTTACGTCAGGGGCGCGAACACCATATATTTT.

The J gene is TRBJ1-4, the V gene TRBV5-1, with D possibly TRBD1 on 5 matching bases. Germline V gene lookup returns CDR1 SGHRS and CDR2 YFSETQ. Trimming left V 4 bases short and J 4 bases short, with 14 bases between. The CDR3 length is 15 residues. The CDR3 is CASSTGTGLNEKLFF. The DNA for the CDR3 is TGCGCCAGCAGCACCGGGACTGGGCTTAATGAAAAACTGTTTTTT.

This sequence joins TRBV7-8 and TRBJ1-3, with 7 bases lining up with TRBD1. V dropped 5 bases and J dropped 0; count of bases not matched to a gene: 7. Germline V gene lookup returns CDR1 SGHVS and CDR2 FQNEAQ. This CDR3 has 16 residues. This CDR3 is CASSARQGTSGNTIYF. The CDR3 region has the DNA TGTGCCAGCAGCGCCCGACAGGGAACCTCTGGAAACACCATATATTTT.

V usage is TRBV29-1 and J usage is TRBJ1-1; D is possibly TRBD1 (6 bases). The CDR3 is 14 residues long. Germline CDR1 reads SQVTM; CDR2 reads ANQGSEA. V lost 8 bases, J lost 3 bases, and 19 bases lay in between. The CDR3 spells CSSWGGQGYTEAFF. CDR3 DNA sequence: TGCAGCTCCTGGGGGGGGCAAGGGTACACTGAAGCTTTCTTT.

The chain combines TRBV5-4 with TRBJ1-1; 9 bases map to TRBD1. J gave up 3 bases and V 3 bases, and 6 bases lay outside the gene matches. This CDR3 is 15 amino acids long. CDR1 SGHNT and CDR2 YYREEE come from the germline V gene (reference sequence). The CDR3 region is CASSSLTGGDTEAFF. CDR3 nucleotide sequence: TGTGCCAGCAGCTCGCTGACAGGGGGAGACACTGAAGCTTTCTTT. Based on the CDR3 plus reference TRBV5-4 and TRBJ1-1, the full variable domain is ETGVTQSPTHLIKTRGQQVTLRCSSQSGHNTVSWYQQALGQGPQFIFQYYREEENGRGNFPPRFSGLQFPNYSSELNVNALELDDSALYLCASSSLTGGDTEAFFGQGTRLTVV.

The chain couples TRBV7-9 to TRBJ1-1; D remains ambiguous. CDR1 SEHNR and CDR2 FQNEAQ come from the germline V gene (reference sequence). The CDR3 length is 13 residues. With 2 bases removed from V and 1 base from J, the gap between germline ends came to 5 bases. CDR3 nucleotide sequence: TGTGCCAGCAGCTTAAGCAAGAACACTGAAGCTTTCTTT. Translated, it gives CASSLSKNTEAFF.

V usage is TRBV27 and J usage is TRBJ1-2; weak D call: TRBD1 (5 bases). CDR1 MNHEY and CDR2 SMNVEV come from the germline V gene (reference sequence). The V end was cut by 0 bases, the J end by 4 bases, with 12 bases between. The CDR3 is 15 residues long. CDR3: CASSLSAGGSYGYTF. CDR3 sequence (DNA): TGTGCCAGCAGTTTATCCGCGGGGGGGTCCTATGGCTACACCTTC.

The chain recombines TRBV27 with TRBJ2-7; TRBD2 is a possible D gene (5 bases). This CDR3 region has 13 residues. Germline CDR1 is MNHEY and CDR2 is SMNVEV (reference sequence). The V end was cut by 4 bases, the J end by 0 bases, with 7 bases between. In DNA, the CDR3 is TGTGCCAGCAGTTCCGGGAACTCCTACGAGCAGTACTTC. Its translation is CASSSGNSYEQYF.

The chain uses TRBV15 and TRBJ2-3; D unclear. Germline V gene data show CDR1 as LNHNV and CDR2 as YYDKDF (reference sequence). The CDR3 has 13 amino acids. Trimming removed 0 bases from V and 6 bases from J, with 7 bases in between. The CDR3 DNA is TGTGCCACCAGCAGAGATTGGCCGGATACGCAGTATTTT. Its translation: CATSRDWPDTQYF.

The CDR3 spells CASSLVSGRVIEQYF. DNA for the CDR3: TGTGCCAGCAGCTTAGTTTCCGGCCGGGTGATCGAGCAGTACTTC. This chain connects TRBV7-2 to TRBJ2-7; D remains unclear. Germline CDR1 SGHTA, CDR2 FQGNSA. This CDR3 has 15 amino acids. The V and J ends lost 1 base and 6 bases respectively, with 16 bases between them.

V is TRBV19 and J is TRBJ1-1; the D is unclear. The CDR3 sequence is 12 residues long. Germline CDR1 is LNHDA and CDR2 is SQIVND (reference sequence). The germline V and J ends were trimmed by 3 bases and 6 bases, with 8 bases remaining between them. CDR3 in DNA: TGTGCCAGTAGTATTCGAGTGGCTGAAGCTTTCTTT. It translates to CASSIRVAEAFF.

This chain connects TRBV4-2 to TRBJ1-1; no definite D call. V lost 4 bases and J 11 bases, leaving 17 bases between the germline ends. Germline V gene lookup returns CDR1 LGHNA and CDR2 YNFKEQ. The CDR3 has 13 residues. The CDR3 spells CASSRNPGSGAFF. Here the CDR3 DNA reads TGTGCCAGCAGCCGTAACCCCGGCAGCGGGGCTTTCTTT.

V is TRBV5-1 and J is TRBJ2-3, with D possibly being TRBD2 (5 bases). This CDR3 spans 16 amino acids. V lost 0 bases to trimming and J lost 0 bases, with 11 bases between them. Germline CDR1 SGHRS, CDR2 YFSETQ. Here the CDR3 reads CASSLVGGLSTDTQYF. The CDR3 DNA sequence: TGCGCCAGCAGCTTGGTTGGAGGCCTGAGCACAGATACGCAGTATTTT.

This chain connects TRBV6-5 to TRBJ1-2, with 7 bases that match TRBD1. Trimming removed 6 bases from V and 0 bases from J; junction bases left unmatched: 7. The CDR3 extends over 15 amino acids. Germline values: CDR1 MNHEY, CDR2 SVGAGI. The CDR3 loop reads CASRSPGQTNYGYTF. CDR3 in DNA: TGTGCCAGCAGGTCCCCGGGACAGACTAACTATGGCTACACCTTC.

The chain joins TRBV15 to TRBJ2-1, with no clear D. CDR1 is LNHNV and CDR2 is YYDKDF in the germline V gene (reference sequence). The CDR3 consists of 13 residues. V lost 7 bases, J lost 1 base, and 8 bases lay in between. CDR3 region: CATKAASYNEQFF. The CDR3 DNA reads as TGTGCCACCAAAGCCGCTTCCTACAATGAGCAGTTCTTC.

To note about this clone: At the DNA level, this CDR3 is encoded by other sequences in the same sample as well. The DNA for the CDR3 is TGTGCCAGCAGTGGACTGAGCGGGGGTCAAAATGCGAACACCGGGGAGCTGTTTTTT. Translating gives CASSGLSGGQNANTGELFF. The rearrangement links TRBV6-1 to TRBJ2-2, with 8 positions matching TRBD2. The CDR3 length is 19 residues. CDR1 and CDR2 (germline): MNHNS, SASEGT. The V gene end was trimmed by 4 bases and the J gene end by 0 bases; junction bases not matched to a gene: 13.

V gene TRBV18 combines with J gene TRBJ2-3, with D possibly TRBD2 on 6 matching bases. Per the germline V gene, CDR1 is KGHSH and CDR2 is LQKENI. Deletions cut 3 bases from V and 1 base from J, with 11 bases between. The CDR3 has 15 residues. As DNA, the CDR3 is TGTGCCAGCTCACCCCCCGGGGGTGGCACAGATACGCAGTATTTT. Amino acid sequence: CASSPPGGGTDTQYF.